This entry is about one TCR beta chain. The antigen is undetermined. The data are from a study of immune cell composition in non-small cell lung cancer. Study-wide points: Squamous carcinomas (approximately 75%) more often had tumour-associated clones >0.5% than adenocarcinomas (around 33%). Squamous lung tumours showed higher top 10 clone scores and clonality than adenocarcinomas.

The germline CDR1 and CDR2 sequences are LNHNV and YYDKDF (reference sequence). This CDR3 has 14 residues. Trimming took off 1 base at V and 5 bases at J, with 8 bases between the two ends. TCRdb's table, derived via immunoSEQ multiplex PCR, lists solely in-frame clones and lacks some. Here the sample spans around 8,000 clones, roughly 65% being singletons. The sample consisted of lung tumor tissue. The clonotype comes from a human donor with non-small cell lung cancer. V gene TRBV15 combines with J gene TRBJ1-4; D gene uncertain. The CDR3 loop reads CATSRGVYNEKLFF. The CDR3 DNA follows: TGTGCCACCAGCAGAGGTGTCTACAATGAAAAACTGTTTTTT.